This T cell receptor beta chain came from a study of cytomegalovirus exposure and HLA in healthy donors. Points from the study as a whole: A list of roughly 180 TCR beta chains associated with cytomegalovirus was given.

Notes on this clone: Its antigen is currently unknown.

The primer mix had 60 Vbeta and 13 Jbeta primers. Here immunoSEQ multiplex PCR was the method, and the copy in TCRdb shows in-frame clones only, minus some. The sample lists about 170,000 clones; 79% were seen once. Sequences were obtained from PBMCs. This TCR derives from a woman in her forties or fifties in good health and CMV-seronegative.

In DNA, the CDR3 is TGTGCCAGCAGCTTAGAGGCGGGGGCAGTGAACACTGAAGCTTTCTTT. It yields the protein CASSLEAGAVNTEAFF. The V gene is TRBV7-6, the J gene TRBJ1-1, with D possibly TRBD1 on 6 matching bases. The germline CDR1 and CDR2 sequences are SGHVS and FNYEAQ. The CDR3 is 16 residues long. With 1 base removed from V and 0 bases from J, the gap between germline ends came to 12 bases. The variable domain in full, completed from reference TRBV7-6 and TRBJ1-1, reads GAGVSQSPRYKVTKRGQDVALRCDPISGHVSLYWYRQALGQGPEFLTYFNYEAQQDKSGLPNDRFSAERPEGSISTLTIQRTEQRDSAMYRCASSLEAGAVNTEAFFGQGTRLTVV.